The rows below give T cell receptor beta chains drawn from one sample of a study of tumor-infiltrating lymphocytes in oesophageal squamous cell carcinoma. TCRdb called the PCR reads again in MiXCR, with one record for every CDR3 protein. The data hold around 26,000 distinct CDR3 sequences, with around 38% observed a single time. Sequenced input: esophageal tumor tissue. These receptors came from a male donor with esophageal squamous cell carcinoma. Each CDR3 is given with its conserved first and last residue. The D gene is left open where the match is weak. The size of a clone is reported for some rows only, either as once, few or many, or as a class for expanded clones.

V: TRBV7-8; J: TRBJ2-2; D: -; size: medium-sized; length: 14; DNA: TGTGCCAGCAGCATCAGACAGGACACCGGGGAGCTGTTTTTT; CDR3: CASSIRQDTGELFF
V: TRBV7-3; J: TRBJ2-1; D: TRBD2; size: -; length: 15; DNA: TGTGCCAGCAGCCCCGGGGGGACTACCTACAATGAGCAGTTCTTC; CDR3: CASSPGGTTYNEQFF
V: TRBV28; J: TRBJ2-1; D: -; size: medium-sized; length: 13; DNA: TGTGCCAGCACTTTTCAACAGTGGACTGAGCAGTTCTTC; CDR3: CASTFQQWTEQFF
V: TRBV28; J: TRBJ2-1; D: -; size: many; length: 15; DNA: TGTGCCAGCAGTTTGGAAGCCACCTCCTACAATGAGCAGTTCTTC; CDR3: CASSLEATSYNEQFF
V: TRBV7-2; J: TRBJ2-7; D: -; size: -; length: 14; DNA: TGTGCCAGCAGTTCAACCTCACGAGGCTACGAGCAGTACTTC; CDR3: CASSSTSRGYEQYF
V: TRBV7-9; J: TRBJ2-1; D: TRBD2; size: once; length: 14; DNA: TGTGCCAGCAGCTTGGACTTCGGGGGGGCTGAGCAGTTCTTC; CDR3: CASSLDFGGAEQFF
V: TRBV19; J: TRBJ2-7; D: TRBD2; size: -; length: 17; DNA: TGTGCCAGTAGTGTCAATTATGGACTAGCGGGATGGGTTGAGCAGTACTTC; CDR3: CASSVNYGLAGWVEQYF
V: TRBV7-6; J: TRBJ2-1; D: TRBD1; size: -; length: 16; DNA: TGTGCCAGCAGCCGGAACCCGGGACAGGGATACGACGAGCAGTTCTTC; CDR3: CASSRNPGQGYDEQFF
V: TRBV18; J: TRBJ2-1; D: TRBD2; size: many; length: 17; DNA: TGTGCCAGCTCACCGGTTTTCGGGGGGGTAGGGGCTGATGAGCAGTTCTTC; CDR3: CASSPVFGGVGADEQFF
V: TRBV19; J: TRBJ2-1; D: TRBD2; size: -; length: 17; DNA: TGTGCCAGTAGTATAGTCGGGACTAGCGGGGGTTTCAATGAGCAGTTCTTC; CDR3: CASSIVGTSGGFNEQFF
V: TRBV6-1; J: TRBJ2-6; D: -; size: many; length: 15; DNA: TGTGCCAGCACCCTACAGGGCTCTGGGGCCAACGTCCTGACTTTC; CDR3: CASTLQGSGANVLTF
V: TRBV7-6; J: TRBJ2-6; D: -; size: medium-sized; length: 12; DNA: TGTGCCAGCAGCTTAACCGGCAACGTCCTGACTTTC; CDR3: CASSLTGNVLTF
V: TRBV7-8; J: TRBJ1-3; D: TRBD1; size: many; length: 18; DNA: TGTGCCAGCAGCCCGATCCCGGGACAGGGGTTCGGAGGAAACACCATATATTTT; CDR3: CASSPIPGQGFGGNTIYF
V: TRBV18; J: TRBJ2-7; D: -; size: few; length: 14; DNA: TGTGCCAGCTCACCAGGGGGGCCTCTGTACGAGCAGTACTTC; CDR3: CASSPGGPLYEQYF
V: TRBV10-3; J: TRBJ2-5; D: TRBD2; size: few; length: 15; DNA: TGTGCCATCAGTTCGCGGACTAGCGGGGGTGAGACCCAGTACTTC; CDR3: CAISSRTSGGETQYF
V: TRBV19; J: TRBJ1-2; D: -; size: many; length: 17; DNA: TGTGCCAGTAGTATTAGTGGAACCGCCGGGATTAACTATGGCTACACCTTC; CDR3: CASSISGTAGINYGYTF
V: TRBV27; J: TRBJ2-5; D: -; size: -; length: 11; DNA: TGTGCCAGCAGTGACCAAGAGACCCAGTACTTC; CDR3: CASSDQETQYF
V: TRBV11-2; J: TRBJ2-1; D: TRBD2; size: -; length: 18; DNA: TGTGCCAGCAGCCGAATAGGACTAGCGGGAGTTTCCTACAATGAGCAGTTCTTC; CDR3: CASSRIGLAGVSYNEQFF
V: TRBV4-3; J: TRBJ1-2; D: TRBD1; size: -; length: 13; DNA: TGCGCCAGCAGCCCGGGACAGGGTAAAGGTCGGACCTTC; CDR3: CASSPGQGKGRTF
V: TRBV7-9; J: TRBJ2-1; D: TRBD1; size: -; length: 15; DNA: TGTGCCAGCAGCTTAGGGACAGGGATCTACAATGAGCAGTTCTTC; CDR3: CASSLGTGIYNEQFF
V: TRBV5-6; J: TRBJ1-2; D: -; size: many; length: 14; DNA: TGTGCCAGCAGCTTGGGTCAGGGGAACTATGGCTACACCTTC; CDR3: CASSLGQGNYGYTF
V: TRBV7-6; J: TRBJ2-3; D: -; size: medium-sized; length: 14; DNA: TGTGCCAGCAGCTTAGCTAGCGGTACAGATACGCAGTATTTT; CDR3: CASSLASGTDTQYF
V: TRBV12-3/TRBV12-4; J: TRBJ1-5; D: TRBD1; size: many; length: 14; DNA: TGTGCCAGCACTACGACAGGGGGGAGTCAGCCCCAGCATTTT; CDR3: CASTTTGGSQPQHF
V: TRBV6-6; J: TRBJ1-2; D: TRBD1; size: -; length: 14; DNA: TGTGCCAGCAGTTCCCAGGGGGGCGGCTATGGCTACACCTTC; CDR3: CASSSQGGGYGYTF
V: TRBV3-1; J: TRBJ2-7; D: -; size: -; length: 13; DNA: TGTGCCAGCAGCCAAAGGGGCCTGAATGAGCAGTACTTC; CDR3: CASSQRGLNEQYF
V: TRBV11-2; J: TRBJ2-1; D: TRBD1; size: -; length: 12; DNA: TGTGCCAGCGGCCCGGACAGGGCAGCACAGTTCTTC; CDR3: CASGPDRAAQFF
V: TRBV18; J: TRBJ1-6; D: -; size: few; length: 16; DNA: TGTGCCAGCTCACCCCCCCACCGGGGCAGATGGTCACCCCTCCACTTT; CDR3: CASSPPHRGRWSPLHF
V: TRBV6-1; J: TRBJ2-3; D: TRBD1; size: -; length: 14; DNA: TGTGCCAGCAGTCGGACAGGGAGCACAGATACGCAGTATTTT; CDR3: CASSRTGSTDTQYF
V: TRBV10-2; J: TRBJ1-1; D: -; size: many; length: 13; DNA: TGCGCCAGCAGCTCGAATGGGGACACTGAAGCTTTCTTT; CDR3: CASSSNGDTEAFF
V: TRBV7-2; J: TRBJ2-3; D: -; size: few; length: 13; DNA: TGTGCCAGCAGCTGGTTTAGCACAGATACGCAGTATTTT; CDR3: CASSWFSTDTQYF
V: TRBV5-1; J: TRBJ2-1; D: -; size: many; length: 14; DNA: TGCGCCAGCAGCTTAAAGCGGGTCTACAATGAGCAGTTCTTC; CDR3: CASSLKRVYNEQFF
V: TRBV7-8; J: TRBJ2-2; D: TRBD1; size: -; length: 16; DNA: TGTGCCAGCACCCCGCGAGGACAGGGTTTACAAGGGGAGCTGTTTTTT; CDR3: CASTPRGQGLQGELFF
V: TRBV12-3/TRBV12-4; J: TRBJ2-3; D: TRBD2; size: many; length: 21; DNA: TGTGCCAGCAGTTCTAAATCGGGACTAGCGATACCCCCCACTTGGACAGATACGCAGTATTTT; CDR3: CASSSKSGLAIPPTWTDTQYF
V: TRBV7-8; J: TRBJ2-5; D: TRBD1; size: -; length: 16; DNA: TGTGCCAGCAGGTTGGGGGGACAGGGCTACCAAGAGACCCAGTACTTC; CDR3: CASRLGGQGYQETQYF
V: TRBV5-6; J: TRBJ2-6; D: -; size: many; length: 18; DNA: TGTGCCAGCAGCTTGGGGGCAGGGTTCGCCTCTGGGGCCAACGTCCTGACTTTC; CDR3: CASSLGAGFASGANVLTF
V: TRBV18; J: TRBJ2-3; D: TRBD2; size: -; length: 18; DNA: TGTGCCAGCTCACCTGCTTACGCCCTAGCGGATAGCACAGATACGCAGTATTTT; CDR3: CASSPAYALADSTDTQYF
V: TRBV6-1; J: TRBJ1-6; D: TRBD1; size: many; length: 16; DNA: TGTGCCAGCAGTTTGAACGGACAGGGCTATAATTCACCCCTCCACTTT; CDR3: CASSLNGQGYNSPLHF
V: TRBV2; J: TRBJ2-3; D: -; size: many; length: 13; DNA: TGTGCCACCCGGGTCACTAGCACAGATACGCAGTATTTT; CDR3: CATRVTSTDTQYF
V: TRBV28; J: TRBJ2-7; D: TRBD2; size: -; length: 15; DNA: TGTGCCAGCAGTAGGGTGGCTAGCGGCTACTACGAGCAGTACTTC; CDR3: CASSRVASGYYEQYF
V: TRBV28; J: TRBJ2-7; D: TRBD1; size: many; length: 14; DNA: TGTGCCAGCAGAATACAGGGGGCGGTCAACGAGCAGTACTTC; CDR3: CASRIQGAVNEQYF
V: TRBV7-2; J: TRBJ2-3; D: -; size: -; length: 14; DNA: TGTGCCAGCAGCCTGGACTACATCACAGATACGCAGTATTTT; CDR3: CASSLDYITDTQYF
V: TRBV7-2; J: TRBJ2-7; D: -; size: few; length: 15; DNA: TGTGCCAGCAGCTTAGGGGGGACGCTAGTCTACGAGCAGTACTTC; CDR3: CASSLGGTLVYEQYF
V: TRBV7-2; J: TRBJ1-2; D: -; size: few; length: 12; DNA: TGTGCCAGCAGCAACTTGGGCCAAGGCTACACCTTC; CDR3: CASSNLGQGYTF
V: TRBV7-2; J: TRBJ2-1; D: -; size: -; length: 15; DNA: TGTGCCAGCAGCTTAGGTAGGGGCCCCTACAATGAGCAGTTCTTC; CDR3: CASSLGRGPYNEQFF
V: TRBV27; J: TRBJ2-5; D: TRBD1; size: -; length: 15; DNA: TGTGCCAGCAGTTGGCAATGGACAGGGCGAGAGACCCAGTACTTC; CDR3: CASSWQWTGRETQYF
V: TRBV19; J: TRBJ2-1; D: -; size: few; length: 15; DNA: TGTGCCAGTAGTACCCGACCTGTGGGGATCAATGAGCAGTTCTTC; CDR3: CASSTRPVGINEQFF
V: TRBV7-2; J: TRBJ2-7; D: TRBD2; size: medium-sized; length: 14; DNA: TGTGCCAGCAGCTTAGCACTAGCGACCTACGAGCAGTACTTC; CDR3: CASSLALATYEQYF
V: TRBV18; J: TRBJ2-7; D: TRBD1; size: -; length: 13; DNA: TGTGCCAGCTCTCGGGACAGCTCCTACGAGCAGTACTTC; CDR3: CASSRDSSYEQYF
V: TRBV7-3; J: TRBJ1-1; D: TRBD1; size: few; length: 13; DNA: TGTGCCAGCAGCTGGACAGGCGACACTGAAGCTTTCTTT; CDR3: CASSWTGDTEAFF
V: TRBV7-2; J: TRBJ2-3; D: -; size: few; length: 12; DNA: TGTGCCAGCAGCGGGGCGACAGATACGCAGTATTTT; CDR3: CASSGATDTQYF
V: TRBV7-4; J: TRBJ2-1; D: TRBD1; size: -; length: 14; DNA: TGTGCCAGCAGCTCGAGACAGGGAAAGTACGAGCAGTTCTTC; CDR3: CASSSRQGKYEQFF
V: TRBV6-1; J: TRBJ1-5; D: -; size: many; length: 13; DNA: TGTGCCAGCAGAACAGGAAACAATCAGCCCCAGCATTTT; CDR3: CASRTGNNQPQHF
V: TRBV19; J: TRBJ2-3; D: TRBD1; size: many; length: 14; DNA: TGTGCCAGCCGGGACAGGGCGGGGTGGGACACGCAGTATTTT; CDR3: CASRDRAGWDTQYF
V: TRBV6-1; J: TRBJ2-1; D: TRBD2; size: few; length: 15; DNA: TGTGCCAGCAGGAGCGGGAGAGCCTACTACAATGAGCAGTTCTTC; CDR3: CASRSGRAYYNEQFF
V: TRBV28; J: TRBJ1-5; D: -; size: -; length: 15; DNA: TGTGCCAGCAGCCTCAGGGTTTTTAGCAATCAGCCCCAGCATTTT; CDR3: CASSLRVFSNQPQHF
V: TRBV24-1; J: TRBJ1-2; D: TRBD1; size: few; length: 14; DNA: TGTGCCACCAGTGATCCCGGGACAGGGGAGGGCTACACCTTC; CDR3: CATSDPGTGEGYTF
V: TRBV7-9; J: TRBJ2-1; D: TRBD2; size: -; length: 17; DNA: TGTGCCAGCAGCTTAGCCTACGATAGCGGGTCCTACAATGAGCAGTTCTTC; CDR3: CASSLAYDSGSYNEQFF
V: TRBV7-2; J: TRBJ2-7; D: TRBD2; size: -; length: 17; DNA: TGTGCCAGCAGCTTATCTTCGGCGGGGGAACGCTCCTACGAGCAGTACTTC; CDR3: CASSLSSAGERSYEQYF
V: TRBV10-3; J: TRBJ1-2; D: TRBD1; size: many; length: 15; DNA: TGTGCCATCAGTTGGACAGGGGTGGCTAACTATGGCTACACCTTC; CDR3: CAISWTGVANYGYTF